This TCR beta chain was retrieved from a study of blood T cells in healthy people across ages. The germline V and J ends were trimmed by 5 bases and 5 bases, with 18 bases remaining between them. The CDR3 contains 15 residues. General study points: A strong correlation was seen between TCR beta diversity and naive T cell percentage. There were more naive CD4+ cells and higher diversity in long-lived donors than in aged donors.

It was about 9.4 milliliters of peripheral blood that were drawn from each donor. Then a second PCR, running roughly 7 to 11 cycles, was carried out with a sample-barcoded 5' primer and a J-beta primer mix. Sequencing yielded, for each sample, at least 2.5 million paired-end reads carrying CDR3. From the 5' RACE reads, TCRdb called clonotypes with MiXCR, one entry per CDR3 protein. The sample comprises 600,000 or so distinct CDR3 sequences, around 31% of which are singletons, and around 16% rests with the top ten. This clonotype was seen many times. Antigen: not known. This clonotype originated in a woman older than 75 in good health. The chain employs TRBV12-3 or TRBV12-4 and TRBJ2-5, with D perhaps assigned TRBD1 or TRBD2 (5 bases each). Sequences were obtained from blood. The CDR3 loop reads CASSPVEGLGETQYF. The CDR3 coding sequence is TGTGCCAGCAGTCCTGTTGAGGGGCTGGGGGAGACCCAGTACTTC.